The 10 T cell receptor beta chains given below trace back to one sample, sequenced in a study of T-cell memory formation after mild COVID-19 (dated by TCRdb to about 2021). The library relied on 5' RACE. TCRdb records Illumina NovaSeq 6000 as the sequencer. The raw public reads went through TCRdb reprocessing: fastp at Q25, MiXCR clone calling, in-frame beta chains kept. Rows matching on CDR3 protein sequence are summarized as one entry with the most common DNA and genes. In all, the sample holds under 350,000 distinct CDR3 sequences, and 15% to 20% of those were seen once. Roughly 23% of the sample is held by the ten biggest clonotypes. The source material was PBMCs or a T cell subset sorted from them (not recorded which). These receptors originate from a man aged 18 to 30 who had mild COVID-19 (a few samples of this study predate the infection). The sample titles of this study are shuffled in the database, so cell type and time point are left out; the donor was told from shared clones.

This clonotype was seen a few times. In DNA, the CDR3 is TGCAGTGCTAGAGATGGGGGGGCCGGCTCCTATAATTCACCCCTCCACTTT. Its protein product is CSARDGGAGSYNSPLHF. The V gene is TRBV20-1, the J gene TRBJ1-6; D perhaps matches TRBD1 (6 bases). The CDR3 totals 17 residues. The germline gives CDR1 DFQATT, CDR2 SNEGSKA (reference sequence). The V gene lost 0 bases and the J gene lost 0 bases, with 12 bases spanning the gap.

CDR3 in amino acids: CARQAGYGYTF. The CDR3 DNA is TGTGCCAGGCAAGCGGGCTATGGCTACACCTTC. This chain links TRBV28 with TRBJ1-2; unclear D gene. Germline V gives CDR1 MDHEN, CDR2 SYDVKM. The CDR3 covers 11 residues. V shed 9 bases and J shed 4 bases, with 9 bases lying between them.

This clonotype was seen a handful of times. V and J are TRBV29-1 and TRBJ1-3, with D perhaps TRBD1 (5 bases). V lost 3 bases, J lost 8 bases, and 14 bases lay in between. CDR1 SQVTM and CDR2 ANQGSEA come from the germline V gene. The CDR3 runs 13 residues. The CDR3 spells CSVDKGARDTIYF. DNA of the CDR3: TGCAGCGTTGATAAAGGGGCGCGGGACACCATATATTTT.

The CDR3 is CASSEGTGRARAQYF. CDR3 nucleotide sequence: TGTGCCAGCAGCGAAGGGACAGGGAGGGCGAGGGCCCAGTACTTC. The chain has TRBV7-2 and TRBJ2-5, with 9 nucleotides matching TRBD1. This CDR3 is 15 amino acids long. Germline assignment: CDR1 SGHTA and CDR2 FQGNSA. V trimming: 5 bases; J trimming: 9 bases; junction bases outside the gene matches: 13.

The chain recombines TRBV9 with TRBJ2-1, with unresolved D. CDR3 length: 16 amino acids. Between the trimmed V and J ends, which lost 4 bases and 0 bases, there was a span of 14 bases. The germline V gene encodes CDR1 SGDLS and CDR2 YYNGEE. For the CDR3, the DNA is TGTGCCAGCAGCCCACGGGCAGAGAGCTCCTACAATGAGCAGTTCTTC. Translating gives CASSPRAESSYNEQFF.

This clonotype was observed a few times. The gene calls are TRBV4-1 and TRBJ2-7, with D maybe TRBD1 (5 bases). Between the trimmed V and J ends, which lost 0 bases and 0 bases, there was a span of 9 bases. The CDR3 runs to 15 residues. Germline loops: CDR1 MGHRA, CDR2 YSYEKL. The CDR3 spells CASSQDRGASYEQYF. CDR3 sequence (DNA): TGCGCCAGCAGCCAAGATCGTGGGGCCTCCTACGAGCAGTACTTC.

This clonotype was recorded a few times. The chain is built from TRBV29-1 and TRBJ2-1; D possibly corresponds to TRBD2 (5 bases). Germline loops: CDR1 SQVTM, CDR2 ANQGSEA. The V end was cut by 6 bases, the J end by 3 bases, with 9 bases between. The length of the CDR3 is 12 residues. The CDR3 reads CSVAEGYNEQFF. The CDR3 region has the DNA TGCAGCGTCGCAGAGGGCTACAATGAGCAGTTCTTC.

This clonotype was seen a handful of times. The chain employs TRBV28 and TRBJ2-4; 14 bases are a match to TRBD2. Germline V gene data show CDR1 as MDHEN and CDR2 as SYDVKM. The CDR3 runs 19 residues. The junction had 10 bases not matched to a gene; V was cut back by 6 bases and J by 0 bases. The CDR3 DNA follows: TGTGCCAGCAGCCGACGGGGACTAGCGGGGGTTTTAGCCAAAAACATTCAGTACTTC. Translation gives CASSRRGLAGVLAKNIQYF.

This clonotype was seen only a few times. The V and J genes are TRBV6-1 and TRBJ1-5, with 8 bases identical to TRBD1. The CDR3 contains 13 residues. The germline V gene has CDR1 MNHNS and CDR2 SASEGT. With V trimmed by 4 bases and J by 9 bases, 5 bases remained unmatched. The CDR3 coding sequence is TGTGCCAGCAGTGCGACAGGGGTGGGGCCCCAGCATTTT. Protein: CASSATGVGPQHF.

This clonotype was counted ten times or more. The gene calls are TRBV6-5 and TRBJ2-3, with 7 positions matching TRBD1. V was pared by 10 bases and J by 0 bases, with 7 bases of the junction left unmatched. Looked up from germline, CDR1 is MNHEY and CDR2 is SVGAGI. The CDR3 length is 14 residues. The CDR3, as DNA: TGTGCCACCGGGACAGTTACTAGCACAGATACGCAGTATTTT. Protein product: CATGTVTSTDTQYF.